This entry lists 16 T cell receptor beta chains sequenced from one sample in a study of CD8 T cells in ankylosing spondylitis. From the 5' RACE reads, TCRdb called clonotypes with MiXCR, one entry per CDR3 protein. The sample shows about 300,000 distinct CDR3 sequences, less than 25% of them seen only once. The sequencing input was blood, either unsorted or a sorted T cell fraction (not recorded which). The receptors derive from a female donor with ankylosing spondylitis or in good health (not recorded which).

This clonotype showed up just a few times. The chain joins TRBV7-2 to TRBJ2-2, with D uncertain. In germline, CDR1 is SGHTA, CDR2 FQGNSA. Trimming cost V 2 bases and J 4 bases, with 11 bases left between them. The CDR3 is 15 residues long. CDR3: CASSLRDTLTGELFF. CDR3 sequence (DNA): TGTGCCAGCAGCTTAAGAGATACCCTCACCGGGGAGCTGTTTTTT.

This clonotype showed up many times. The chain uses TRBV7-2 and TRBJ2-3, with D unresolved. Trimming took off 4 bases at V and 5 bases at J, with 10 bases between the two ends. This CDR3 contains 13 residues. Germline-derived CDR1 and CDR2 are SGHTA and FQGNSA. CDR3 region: CASSSRPRDTQYF. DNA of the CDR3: TGTGCCAGCAGCTCCCGACCGAGAGATACGCAGTATTTT.

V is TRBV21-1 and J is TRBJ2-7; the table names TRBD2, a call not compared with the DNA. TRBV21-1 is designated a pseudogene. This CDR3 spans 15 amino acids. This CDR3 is CASSKETGEQYEQYF. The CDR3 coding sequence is TGTGCCAGCAGCAAAGAAACGGGAGAGCAATACGAGCAGTACTTC.

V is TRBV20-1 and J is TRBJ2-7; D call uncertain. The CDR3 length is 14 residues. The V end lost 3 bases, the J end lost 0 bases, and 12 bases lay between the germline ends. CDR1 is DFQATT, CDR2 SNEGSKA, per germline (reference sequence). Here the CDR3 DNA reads TGCAGTGCTAGGCCGCCCAGGACCTCCTACGAGCAGTACTTC. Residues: CSARPPRTSYEQYF.

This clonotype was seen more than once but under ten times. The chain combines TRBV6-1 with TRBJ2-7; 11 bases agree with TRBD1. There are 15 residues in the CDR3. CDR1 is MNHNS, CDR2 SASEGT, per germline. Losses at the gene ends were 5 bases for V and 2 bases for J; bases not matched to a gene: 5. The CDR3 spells CASSRGQGATYEQYF. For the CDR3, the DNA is TGTGCCAGCAGTCGTGGACAGGGGGCAACCTACGAGCAGTACTTC.

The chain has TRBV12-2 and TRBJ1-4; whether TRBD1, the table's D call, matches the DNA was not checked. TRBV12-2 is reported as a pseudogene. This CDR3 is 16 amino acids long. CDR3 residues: CASRLFGGWPNEKLFF. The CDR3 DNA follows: TGTGCAAGTCGCTTATTTGGGGGCTGGCCTAATGAAAAACTGTTTTTT.

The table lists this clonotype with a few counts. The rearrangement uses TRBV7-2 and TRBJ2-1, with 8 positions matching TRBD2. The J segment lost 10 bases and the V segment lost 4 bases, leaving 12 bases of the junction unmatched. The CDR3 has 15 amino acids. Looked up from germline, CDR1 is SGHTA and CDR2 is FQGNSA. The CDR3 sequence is CASSSPGLVVWEQFF. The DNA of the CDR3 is TGTGCCAGCAGCTCGCCGGGACTAGTAGTCTGGGAGCAGTTCTTC.

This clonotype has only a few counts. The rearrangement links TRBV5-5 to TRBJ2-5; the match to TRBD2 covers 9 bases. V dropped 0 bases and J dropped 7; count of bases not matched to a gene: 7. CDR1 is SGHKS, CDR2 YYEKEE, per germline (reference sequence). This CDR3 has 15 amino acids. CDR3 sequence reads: CASSLEAGGGWTQYF. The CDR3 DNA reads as TGTGCCAGCAGCTTGGAAGCGGGGGGTGGGTGGACCCAGTACTTC.

The CDR3 sequence: CASSQGRRFQETQYF. The CDR3 DNA is TGCGCCAGCAGCCAAGGCCGACGGTTCCAAGAGACCCAGTACTTC. V gene TRBV4-3 combines with J gene TRBJ2-5, with D uncertain. Trimming left V 1 base short and J 1 base short, with 10 bases between. Germline V gene sequence: CDR1 LGHNA, CDR2 YSLEER. This CDR3 has 15 residues.

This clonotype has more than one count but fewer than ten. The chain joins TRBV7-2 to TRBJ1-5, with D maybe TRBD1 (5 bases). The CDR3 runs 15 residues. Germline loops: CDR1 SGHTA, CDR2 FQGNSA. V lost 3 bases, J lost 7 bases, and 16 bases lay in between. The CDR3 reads CASSLFGAEGQPQHF. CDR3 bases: TGTGCCAGCAGCTTGTTTGGGGCGGAGGGACAGCCCCAGCATTTT.

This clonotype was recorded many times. This chain's CDR3 is CASSPSAGRGTGELFF. The CDR3 DNA is TGCGCCAGCAGCCCGTCTGCGGGTCGAGGCACCGGGGAGCTGTTTTTT. The rearrangement links TRBV5-1 to TRBJ2-2, with a tentative D call TRBD2 (5 bases). Germline CDR1 reads SGHRS; CDR2 reads YFSETQ. This CDR3 region has 16 residues. Trimming left V 4 bases short and J 4 bases short, with 17 bases between.

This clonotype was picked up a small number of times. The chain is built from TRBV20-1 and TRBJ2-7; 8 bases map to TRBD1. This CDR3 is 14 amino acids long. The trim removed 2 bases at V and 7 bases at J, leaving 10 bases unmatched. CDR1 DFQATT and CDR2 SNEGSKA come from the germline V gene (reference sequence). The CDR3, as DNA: TGCAGTGCTAGACCCGGGACAGGAGGGGAAGAGCAGTACTTC. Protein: CSARPGTGGEEQYF.

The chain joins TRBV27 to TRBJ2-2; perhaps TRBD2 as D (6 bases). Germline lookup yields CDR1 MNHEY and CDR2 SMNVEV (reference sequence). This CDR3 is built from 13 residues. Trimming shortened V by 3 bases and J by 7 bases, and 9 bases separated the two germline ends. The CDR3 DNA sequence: TGTGCCAGCAGTTTGGCCGGGGGCGGGGAGCTGTTTTTT. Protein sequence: CASSLAGGGELFF.

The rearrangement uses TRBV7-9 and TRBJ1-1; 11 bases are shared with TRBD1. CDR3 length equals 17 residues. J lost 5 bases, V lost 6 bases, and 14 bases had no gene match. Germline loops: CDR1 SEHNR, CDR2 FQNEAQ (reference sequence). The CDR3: CASSISGGTGGKTEAFF. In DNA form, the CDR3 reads TGTGCCAGCAGTATTAGTGGGGGGACAGGGGGTAAGACTGAAGCTTTCTTT.

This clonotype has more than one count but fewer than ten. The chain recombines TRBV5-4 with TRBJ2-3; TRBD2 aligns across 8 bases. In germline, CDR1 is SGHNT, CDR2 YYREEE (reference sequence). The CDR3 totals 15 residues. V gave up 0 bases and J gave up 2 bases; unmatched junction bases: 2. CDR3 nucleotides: TGTGCCAGCAGCTTGGTAGCGGGACCCACAGATACGCAGTATTTT. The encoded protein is CASSLVAGPTDTQYF.

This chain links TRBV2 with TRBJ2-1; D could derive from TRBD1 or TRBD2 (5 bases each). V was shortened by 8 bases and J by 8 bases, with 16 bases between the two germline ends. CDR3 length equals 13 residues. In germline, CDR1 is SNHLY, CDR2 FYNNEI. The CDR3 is CASGGSPSDEQFF. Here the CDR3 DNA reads TGTGCCAGCGGGGGTAGTCCCTCCGATGAGCAGTTCTTC.